This passage covers 14 T cell receptor beta chains from one sample sequenced in a study of blood T cell repertoires in COVID-19. Assay used: immunoSEQ multiplex PCR; TCRdb lists only in-frame clones, some missing. Of approximately 240,000 clones listed, more than 70% were seen once; the top ten hold 2% to 2.5%. The material sequenced was peripheral blood. Receptors were obtained from a woman in her forties who had recovered from COVID-19.

The rearrangement joins TRBV5-6 to TRBJ2-1; 12 bases agree with TRBD2. CDR1 and CDR2 from the germline V gene are SGHDT and YYEEEE. CDR3 length: 17 amino acids. Germline trimming cut 4 bases from V and 0 bases from J; bases unmatched to any gene: 5. Here the CDR3 DNA reads TGTGCCAGCAGCGGGACTAGCGGGCTCAGCTCCTACAATGAGCAGTTCTTC. As protein: CASSGTSGLSSYNEQFF.

The V and J genes are TRBV5-6 and TRBJ2-7; possible D gene TRBD1, 6 bases. Looked up from germline, CDR1 is SGHDT and CDR2 is YYEEEE. The CDR3 has 14 amino acids. V lost 3 bases and J lost 3, with 13 bases in between. The CDR3 bases are TGTGCCAGCAGCTCACAGGGATCGTACTACGAGCAGTACTTC. Translating gives CASSSQGSYYEQYF.

V is TRBV7-2 and J is TRBJ1-4, with TRBD1 identical over 7 bases. Germline lookup yields CDR1 SGHTA and CDR2 FQGNSA. V lost 2 bases, J lost 4 bases, and 4 bases stayed unmatched. The CDR3 has 15 amino acids. The CDR3 coding sequence is TGTGCCAGCAGCTTATTGGGGACAGATAATGAAAAACTGTTTTTT. It codes for CASSLLGTDNEKLFF.

This clone has just a few counts. The chain recombines TRBV23-1 with TRBJ2-2; D call uncertain. TRBV23-1 is an ORF, with its function uncertain. V lost 0 bases to trimming and J lost 5 bases, with 4 bases between them. This CDR3 is built from 13 residues. CDR3 nucleotide sequence: TGCGCCAGCAGTCAATCTTATACCGGGGAGCTGTTTTTT. This translates into CASSQSYTGELFF.

The rearrangement uses TRBV19 and TRBJ2-1; 11 nucleotides line up with TRBD1. Trimming cost V 5 bases and J 6 bases; bases outside gene matches: 9. The germline gives CDR1 LNHDA, CDR2 SQIVND (reference sequence). The CDR3 contains 16 residues. CDR3: CASSPTGGTGGNEQFF. CDR3 in DNA: TGTGCCAGTAGTCCCACTGGAGGGACAGGGGGCAATGAGCAGTTCTTC.

The chain employs TRBV6-4 and TRBJ1-2, with D possibly matching TRBD1 (5 bases). Trimming took off 2 bases at V and 11 bases at J, with 15 bases between the two ends. Germline V CDR1 and CDR2: MRHNA, SNTAGT. The length of the CDR3 is 13 residues. DNA for the CDR3: TGTGCCAGCAGTGACACGGGGGGAGTCGGTTACACCTTC. Amino acid sequence: CASSDTGGVGYTF.

This clone showed up just a few times. One end of the junction fails to match germline, which may point to a read error. This chain uses TRBV7-2 with TRBJ2-7; the D is unclear. Germline CDR1 SGHTA, CDR2 FQGNSA. This CDR3 has 14 residues. This CDR3 is CASSLVEFGYGQYF. Here the CDR3 DNA reads TGTGCCAGCAGCTTAGTTGAGTTCGGTTACGGGCAGTACTTC.

The J gene is TRBJ2-1, the V gene TRBV7-4; 7 nucleotides match TRBD1. This CDR3 is 17 amino acids long. V trimming: 5 bases; J trimming: 6 bases; junction bases outside the gene matches: 16. CDR1 and CDR2 from the germline V gene are SGHVT and SQSDAQ. CDR3 residues: CASSPHRGMTGLNEQFF. In DNA, the CDR3 is TGTGCCAGCAGCCCTCACAGGGGTATGACGGGGCTCAATGAGCAGTTCTTC.

The chain recombines TRBV7-8 with TRBJ2-7; 8 bases map to TRBD1. With 5 bases clipped from V and 2 bases from J, the junction kept 17 bases outside the gene matches. Germline-derived CDR1 and CDR2 are SGHVS and FQNEAQ. CDR3 length: 18 amino acids. The chain's CDR3 is CASSPNFVGQGRTYEQYF. CDR3 in DNA: TGTGCCAGCAGCCCGAACTTCGTCGGACAGGGACGAACCTACGAGCAGTACTTC. Full variable domain (remainder filled in from reference TRBV7-8 and TRBJ2-7): GAGVSQSPRYKVAKRGQDVALRCDPISGHVSLFWYQQALGQGPEFLTYFQNEAQLDKSGLPSDRFFAERPEGSVSTLKIQRTQQEDSAVYLCASSPNFVGQGRTYEQYFGPGTRLTVT.

The chain couples TRBV6-1 to TRBJ2-7; the D gene is possibly TRBD2 (6 bases). From germline, CDR1 is MNHNS and CDR2 SASEGT. Trimming took off 0 bases at V and 0 bases at J, with 15 bases between the two ends. The CDR3 sequence is 17 residues long. The CDR3 loop is CASSEASASAVSYEQYF. Written as DNA, the CDR3 is TGTGCCAGCAGTGAAGCTTCGGCTAGCGCCGTCTCCTACGAGCAGTACTTC.

The V gene is TRBV6-6, the J gene TRBJ2-7; 8 positions agree with TRBD1. The length of the CDR3 is 15 residues. Germline V gene data show CDR1 as MNHNY and CDR2 as SVGAGI (reference sequence). V trimming: 2 bases; J trimming: 0 bases; junction bases outside the gene matches: 3. CDR3 DNA: TGTGCCAGCAGTTACGGACAGGGTCGCTCCTACGAGCAGTACTTC. This codes for CASSYGQGRSYEQYF.

V and J are TRBV28 and TRBJ2-7; D is perhaps TRBD2 (6 bases). Per germline, CDR1 MDHEN and CDR2 SYDVKM. Trimming took off 7 bases at V and 0 bases at J, with 19 bases between the two ends. The CDR3 has 16 amino acids. Here the CDR3 reads CASTGLGGGTSYEQYF. The CDR3 region has the DNA TGTGCCAGCACCGGTCTGGGTGGGGGGACCTCCTACGAGCAGTACTTC.

The chain combines TRBV13 with TRBJ1-2; tentatively, D is TRBD1 (6 bases). The V gene's germline CDR1 is PRHDT and CDR2 FYEKMQ (reference sequence). V was clipped by 5 bases and J by 6 bases, with 19 bases between them. The CDR3 is 15 amino acids. The CDR3 is CASSPQDSPWNGYTF. CDR3 nucleotide sequence: TGTGCCAGCAGCCCACAGGACAGCCCCTGGAATGGCTACACCTTC.

The chain carries TRBV21-1 and TRBJ1-2; TRBD1, the table's D call, was not compared with the DNA. TRBV21-1 is shown as a pseudogene. The CDR3 consists of 18 residues. The CDR3 DNA follows: TGTGCCAGCAGCACTACATACAGGGGGCCCCAACTTCACTATGGCTACACCTTC. It yields the protein CASSTTYRGPQLHYGYTF.